A single sample gave rise to the 2 T cell receptor beta chains below, sequenced in a study of cytomegalovirus exposure and HLA in healthy donors. The PCR employed 60 Vbeta primers together with 13 Jbeta primers. The table came from immunoSEQ multiplex PCR; TCRdb's copy has only in-frame clones and leaves some out. Its listing shows approximately 170,000 clones. The sequencing sample was made of PBMCs. Every receptor here comes from a woman aged 18-35 years in good health and CMV-seropositive.

V usage is TRBV5-6 and J usage is TRBJ1-2; 7 bases are shared with TRBD1. CDR3 length: 14 residues. Germline trimming cut 7 bases from V and 0 bases from J; bases unmatched to any gene: 6. Per the germline V gene, CDR1 is SGHDT and CDR2 is YYEEEE. The chain's CDR3 is CASSGQQTNYGYTF. The CDR3 DNA is TGTGCCAGCTCGGGACAGCAGACTAACTATGGCTACACCTTC. Full variable domain (outside the CDR3, taken from reference TRBV5-6 and TRBJ1-2): DAGVTQSPTHLIKTRGQQVTLRCSPKSGHDTVSWYQQALGQGPQFIFQYYEEEERQRGNFPDRFSGHQFPNYSSELNVNALLLGDSALYLCASSGQQTNYGYTFGSGTRLTVV.

V and J are TRBV19 and TRBJ2-7; tentatively, D is TRBD1 (7 bases). The germline gives CDR1 LNHDA, CDR2 SQIVND (reference sequence). Trimming cost V 10 bases and J 3 bases, with 22 bases left between them. This CDR3 spans 15 amino acids. CDR3 bases: TGTGCCACCCGACTAAAAGGGCAGGGGGGCTACGAGCAGTACTTC. The encoded protein is CATRLKGQGGYEQYF.